The 13 T cell receptor beta chains below were found in one sample sequenced in a study of CDR3 diversity in severe acne. TCRdb reanalysed the PCR reads using MiXCR and keeps one entry per CDR3 protein. The top ten hold 12% of the sample, which has about 100,000 distinct CDR3 sequences, more than 45% seen once. Material for sequencing was blood. The receptors stem from a male donor with acne.

The chain has TRBV5-1 and TRBJ1-5, with 7 bases matching TRBD1. This CDR3 is built from 14 residues. Trimming took 1 base from V and 4 from J; bases not matched to a gene: 2. Germline V gene sequence: CDR1 SGHRS, CDR2 YFSETQ. The CDR3 bases are TGCGCCAGCAGCTTGCAGGGGGGGAATCAGCCCCAGCATTTT. This sequence encodes CASSLQGGNQPQHF.

The rearrangement joins TRBV6-2 or TRBV6-3 to TRBJ2-5; perhaps TRBD1 as D (6 bases). The V and J ends lost 6 bases and 5 bases respectively, with 16 bases between them. CDR3 size: 14 residues. Germline V gene sequence: CDR1 MNHEY, CDR2 SVGEGT. The CDR3 coding sequence is TGTGCCAGCAGCCAAGGGGGTACCCCGGAGACCCAGTACTTC. Amino acid sequence: CASSQGGTPETQYF.

In this sample, this clonotype turned up many times. V and J are TRBV20-1 and TRBJ1-6; the D gene is possibly TRBD1 (6 bases). This CDR3 comprises 14 residues. From germline, CDR1 is DFQATT and CDR2 SNEGSKA (reference sequence). Trimming stripped 6 bases from V and 3 bases from J, with 12 bases between. As DNA, the CDR3 is TGCAGTGCGGGGGAGACAGGCTATAATTCACCCCTCCACTTT. Its translation is CSAGETGYNSPLHF.

The V gene is TRBV20-1, the J gene TRBJ1-5; no reliable D call. This CDR3 is built from 14 residues. Germline CDR1 DFQATT, CDR2 SNEGSKA (reference sequence). Trimming pared 6 bases from V and 3 bases from J, leaving 15 bases between. CDR3 in amino acids: CSAEADGFNQPQHF. DNA of the CDR3: TGCAGTGCCGAGGCAGACGGTTTCAATCAGCCCCAGCATTTT.

Concerning this clonotype: At one of its ends the junction is not consistent with the germline gene, which may arise from a read error. The chain employs TRBV18 and TRBJ2-1; D is undetermined. The CDR3 consists of 12 residues. CDR1 is KGHSH and CDR2 is LQKENI in the germline V gene. CDR3 coding DNA: TGTGCCAGCTCTCCACCACGAAATGAGCAGTTCTTC. Protein: CASSPPRNEQFF.

A remark on this clonotype: Germline is not matched at one junction end, which may reflect a read error. CDR3 loop: CTSSRTGYNEQFF. CDR3 DNA sequence: TGCACCAGCAGCCGGACAGGGTACAATGAGCAGTTCTTC. The rearrangement links TRBV5-1 to TRBJ2-1; 8 bases agree with TRBD1. This CDR3 region has 13 residues. The germline CDR1 and CDR2 sequences are SGHRS and YFSETQ.

This clonotype was seen a single time. Its ends do not fully match the called genes, so a read error is possible. This chain links TRBV7-9 with TRBJ1-1; the D gene is possibly TRBD1 (5 bases). The CDR3 consists of 15 residues. Germline CDR1 is SEHNR and CDR2 is FQNEAQ (reference sequence). The CDR3 protein is CASSPPRGSNTEVFF. The CDR3 nucleotides read TGTGCCAGCAGCCCTCCCCGGGGGTCGAACACTGAAGTTTTCTTT.

The chain combines TRBV12-3 or TRBV12-4 with TRBJ2-7; a possible D gene is TRBD2 (6 bases). The CDR3 sequence is 15 residues long. The V end lost 8 bases, the J end lost 6 bases, and 23 bases lay between the germline ends. The CDR3: CASSGRDFAIAEQYF. CDR3 DNA sequence: TGTGCCAGCTCTGGCCGGGACTTTGCCATCGCCGAGCAGTACTTC.

Many counts were recorded for this clonotype. The CDR3 DNA follows: TGTGCCAGCAGCTTTGAGGGGAGGACCCAGTACTTC. Amino acids: CASSFEGRTQYF. V usage is TRBV7-9 and J usage is TRBJ2-5; D may match TRBD1 or TRBD2 (5 bases each). This CDR3 has 12 residues. The germline V and J ends were trimmed by 3 bases and 7 bases, with 9 bases remaining between them. Per germline, CDR1 SEHNR and CDR2 FQNEAQ (reference sequence).

This clonotype appeared a few times. The chain links TRBV5-1 to TRBJ2-7; TRBD1 matches 8 bases. The germline CDR1 and CDR2 sequences are SGHRS and YFSETQ. The CDR3 runs to 14 residues. V was clipped by 4 bases and J by 3 bases; unmatched bases: 6. CDR3 loop: CASSPRQGYYEQYF. The DNA for the CDR3 is TGCGCCAGCAGCCCACGACAGGGGTACTACGAGCAGTACTTC.

This sequence joins TRBV7-9 and TRBJ1-6; D ambiguous. V shed 2 bases and J shed 5 bases, with 10 bases lying between them. The germline CDR1 and CDR2 sequences are SEHNR and FQNEAQ (reference sequence). The CDR3 has 15 residues. Here the CDR3 DNA reads TGTGCCAGCAGCTTATATGCGGGTAATAATTCACCCCTCCACTTT. Protein sequence: CASSLYAGNNSPLHF.

In this sample, this clonotype turned up once. A read error may produce the germline difference seen at one junction end. The chain links TRBV5-1 to TRBJ2-1; TRBD2 matches at 8 bases. From germline, CDR1 is SGHRS and CDR2 YFSETQ. The CDR3 has 17 residues. CDR3 coding DNA: TGCGCCAGCAGCTTGGAAGCGGGAGTTCTGGCTAACAATGAGCAGTTCTTT. Translating gives CASSLEAGVLANNEQFF.

The V and J genes are TRBV6-1 and TRBJ2-7; TRBD1 is a possible D gene (5 bases). This CDR3 spans 14 amino acids. Trimming shortened V by 7 bases and J by 5 bases, and 18 bases separated the two germline ends. CDR1 MNHNS and CDR2 SASEGT come from the germline V gene. CDR3 region: CASTDGRQFHEQYF. Here the CDR3 DNA reads TGTGCCAGCACCGACGGTCGACAGTTCCACGAGCAGTACTTC.